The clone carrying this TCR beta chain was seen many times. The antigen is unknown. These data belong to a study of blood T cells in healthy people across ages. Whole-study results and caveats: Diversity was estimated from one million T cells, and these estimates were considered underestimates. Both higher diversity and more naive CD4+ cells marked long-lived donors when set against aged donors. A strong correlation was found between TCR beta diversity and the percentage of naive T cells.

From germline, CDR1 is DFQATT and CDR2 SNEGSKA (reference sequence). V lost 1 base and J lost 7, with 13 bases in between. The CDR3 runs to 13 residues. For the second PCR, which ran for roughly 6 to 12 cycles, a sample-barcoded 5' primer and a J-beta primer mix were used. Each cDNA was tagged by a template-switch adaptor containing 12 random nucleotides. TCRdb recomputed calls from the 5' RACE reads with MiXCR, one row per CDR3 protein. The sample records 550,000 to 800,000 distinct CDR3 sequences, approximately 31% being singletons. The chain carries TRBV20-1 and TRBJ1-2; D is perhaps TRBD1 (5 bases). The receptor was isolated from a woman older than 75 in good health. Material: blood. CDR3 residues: CSARVPGVGGYTF. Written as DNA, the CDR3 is TGCAGTGCTAGAGTCCCGGGGGTGGGTGGCTACACCTTC.